There are many counts of the clone carrying this TCR beta chain. CDR1 and CDR2 (germline): KGHDR, SFDVKD. Trimming left V 7 bases short and J 1 base short, with 10 bases between. CDR3 size: 15 residues. This sample was included in a study of blood T cell repertoires in COVID-19. Study details: Donors in the United States, Italy and Spain gave samples during acute or convalescent COVID-19. T cells, B-cell-depleted T cells, or PBMCs supplied cDNA or gDNA.

Original data processing: Amplification of reference gene primers provided the estimated nucleated cell counts. The table came from immunoSEQ multiplex PCR; TCRdb's copy has only in-frame clones and leaves some out. The V and J calls and clone size are taken from that table; D and trimming were inferred from the DNA. The sample holds 65,000 to 80,000 clones; approximately 88% are singletons and the top ten take around 11%. Sequencing was carried out using peripheral blood. The source is a human donor in a cohort sampled during active COVID-19. The rearrangement joins TRBV24-1 to TRBJ2-6; the D gene is possibly TRBD1 (6 bases). CDR3 nucleotides: TGTGCCACCAGCCAAACAGGGTCTGGGGCCAACGTCCTGACTTTC. Translating gives CATSQTGSGANVLTF.